These 6 T cell receptor beta chains were sequenced from one sample in a study of response to subunit inactivated influenza vaccine. TCRdb re-called the RT-PCR reads through MiXCR, storing one row per CDR3 protein. The sample lists 800,000 to 1,000,000 distinct CDR3 sequences, around 21% occurring once. The source material was PBMCs from blood, sampled more than 4 days after vaccination. These receptors originate from a middle-aged man who received an inactivated influenza vaccine.

This clonotype occurred many times. A read error may produce the germline difference seen at one junction end. The chain couples TRBV11-2 to TRBJ1-5; 9 nucleotides align to TRBD1. The CDR3 spans 13 residues. CDR1 is SGHAT, CDR2 FQNNGV, per germline. The CDR3 bases are TGTGCCAGCAGTTTAGACAGGGGGCAGCCCCAGCATTTT. Its translation: CASSLDRGQPQHF.

This chain connects TRBV2 to TRBJ2-7; 8 bases agree with TRBD2. CDR3 length: 17 amino acids. The V and J ends lost 0 bases and 0 bases, in that order; junction bases with no gene match: 7. Germline CDR1 and CDR2: SNHLY and FYNNEI. The CDR3 DNA reads TGTGCCAGCAGTGAAGCGCCCAGCGGGGGACTCTCCTACGAGCAGTACTTC. It specifies CASSEAPSGGLSYEQYF.

The rearrangement links TRBV7-2 to TRBJ2-3; D might be TRBD2 (6 bases). V shed 1 base and J shed 6 bases, with 14 bases lying between them. There are 15 residues in the CDR3. Germline CDR1 is SGHTA and CDR2 is FQGNSA. CDR3 loop: CASSLGGGRVDTQYF. The CDR3 nucleotides read TGTGCCAGCAGCTTAGGCGGAGGGCGGGTGGATACGCAGTATTTT.

This clonotype was recorded a few times. The CDR3: CASSTPPRQGAGANVLTF. The CDR3 DNA reads TGTGCCAGTAGTACCCCACCACGACAGGGAGCTGGGGCCAACGTCCTGACTTTC. J is TRBJ2-6 and V is TRBV19; 7 positions match TRBD1. V shed 4 bases and J 2 bases; nucleotides not matched to a gene: 11. The CDR3 has 18 residues. Germline V CDR1 and CDR2: LNHDA, SQIVND (reference sequence).

V and J are TRBV7-2 and TRBJ2-4; D might be TRBD1 or TRBD2, each matching 5 bases. V lost 5 bases and J lost 5, with 10 bases in between. Germline V gene lookup returns CDR1 SGHTA and CDR2 FQGNSA. This CDR3 has 13 residues. The CDR3 sequence: CASSPRGENIQYF. The CDR3 region has the DNA TGTGCCAGCAGCCCTCGGGGCGAAAACATTCAGTACTTC.

The rearrangement links TRBV28 to TRBJ1-6, with 7 bases identical to TRBD1. The CDR3 runs to 15 residues. With 4 bases clipped from V and 8 bases from J, the junction kept 8 bases outside the gene matches. Germline CDR1 is MDHEN and CDR2 is SYDVKM. CDR3 DNA: TGTGCCAGCAGTTCCCGACAGGGAAATCATTCACCCCTCCACTTT. Its translation is CASSSRQGNHSPLHF. The full variable domain, its missing parts supplied by reference TRBV28 and TRBJ1-6, is DVKVTQSSRYLVKRTGEKVFLECVQDMDHENMFWYRQDPGLGLRLIYFSYDVKMKEKGDIPEGYSVSREKKERFSLILESASTNQTSMYLCASSSRQGNHSPLHFGNGTRLTVT.